This T cell receptor beta chain was identified in a study of Ad26.COV2.S vaccination and SARS-CoV-2 variants (dated by TCRdb to 2020 to 2022). Study-wide context: Donors in the vaccine arm were drawn from COV1001, a phase I-IIa trial of Ad26.COV2.S in healthy adults that was multicentre, randomized, double-blind and placebo-controlled. Ad26.COV2.S was administered intramuscularly at a dose of 5x10^10 or 1x10^11 viral particles, either as one shot or as two shots given 56 days apart. Sequencing of the TCRbeta repertoire served to evaluate the specificity and breadth of SARS-CoV-2-reactive T cell receptors following Ad26.COV2.S vaccination. The TCR-sequenced set comprised about 32 samples: around 20 Ad26.COV2.S vaccine recipients, 5 placebo recipients and 8 SARS-CoV-2 convalescent individuals. Trial participants were randomized into five groups of five: low-dose or high-dose Ad26.COV2.S given once or twice, or placebo on both occasions. Investigators remained blinded to trial group allocation during experiments and outcome assessment. Beyond this particular receptor, the publication reports: Substantial breadth of spike-specific CD8+ and CD4+ T cell responses was reported after vaccination. Non-spike TCR breadth was comparable between vaccine and placebo recipients, consistent with the vaccine containing only spike. Higher spike-specific TCR breadth was observed in Ad26.COV2.S recipients than in placebo recipients (P = 0.0014). According to the authors, total T cell responses may have been underestimated by the TCR breadth and depth analyses. The study lacked the statistical power to compare responses across vaccine doses or regimens.

Remarks on this clone: Its binding antigen is unknown. Per-nucleotide qualities are absent, and no much larger clonotype sits a single base away.

The immunoSEQ Assay was used to sequence TCRbeta CDR3 regions. After extraction, genomic DNA underwent amplification by bias-controlled multiplex PCR, followed by high-throughput sequencing. In the paper's pipeline: Collapsing and filtering of sequences were performed to quantify the absolute abundance of each unique TCRbeta CDR3 region. T cell fraction was estimated by normalization of TCRbeta template counts to usable DNA, with usable DNA being measured through amplification of reference genes present in all nucleated cells. Repertoire TCRs were annotated as SARS-CoV-2-specific when V gene, CDR3 amino acid sequence and J gene were exactly matched to a known reactive TCR set. The reference SARS-CoV-2 TCR set was derived from MIRA and filtered for enrichment in COVID-19-positive ImmuneCODE repertoires, a step that removed public or cross-reactive TCRs. Drawing on the MIRA antigens, annotated TCRs were analysed further at the level of specific ORF or position within ORF. Depth was the summed frequency of annotated unique rearrangements, while breadth was defined as annotated unique rearrangements over total unique productive rearrangements. TCR breadth was compared between groups using two-sided Wilcoxon rank-sum tests. TCRdb stores this immuneACCESS table with in-frame sequences only. Part of the clones is absent; in the studies checked, under half of the shortfall reflects unresolved V genes, and no reason is known for the rest. V and J calls and clone size are given by that table; D and trimming were obtained from the DNA. This sample gives around 450,000 clones in total; approximately 89% of them show up just once. The top ten clones comprise just over 2.5% of the sample.

Taken with the paper, the label for treatment or condition translates to: around 19 received Ad26.COV2.S at low or high dose, single or two shots; roughly five received placebo; per-sample allocation not given. Repertoires of vaccine and placebo recipients were sequenced from samples collected on day 63 after the first injection. In Cohort 1b, 25 adults aged 18-55 years were enrolled at a single site in Boston, USA, between 29 July and 7 August 2020. Ad26.COV2.S was a replication-incompetent adenovirus type 26 vector expressing a prefusion-stabilized SARS-CoV-2 spike protein from the original Wuhan strain. The CDR3 sequence holds 15 residues, the cysteine and phenylalanine included. This entry keeps only the CDR3 DNA: 45 bases, framed from base 1. CDR1 and CDR2 are drawn from the germline V gene: MDHEN, SYDVKM. V lost 6 bases and J lost 5 bases; the stretch between them is 17 bases long.

In this chain, TRBV28 is recombined with TRBJ1-5, with the identity of the D gene unclear. The receptor comes from a person aged 18-60 years who received the Ad26.COV2.S COVID-19 vaccine or a placebo. The sequencing here drew on peripheral blood, taken in a trial of Ad26.COV2.S vaccine versus placebo. The CDR3 reads as follows: CASRSPARSYQPQHF. The nucleotide sequence reads TGTGCCAGCAGATCCCCCGCCAGGAGTTATCAGCCCCAGCATTTT.